This TCR beta chain was captured by sequencing in a study of OX40 agonist ivuxolimab in advanced cancers. Study observations and caveats: CD4+ and CD8+ blood T cells expanded clonally by week 6 at 0.1 to 3.0 mg/kg.

TCRdb's copy holds only in-frame clones and misses some; the assay was immunoSEQ multiplex PCR. The sample gives over 75,000 clones, 80% to 90% of which show up once; more than 4% is in the top ten. Comment on this clone: Its antigen is unknown.

CDR1 is SGHDT and CDR2 is YYEEEE in the germline V gene. The length of the CDR3 is 14 residues. The germline V and J ends were trimmed by 1 base and 5 bases, with 12 bases remaining between them. Material: CD4+ or CD8+ T cells sorted from blood, obtained in a trial of the OX40 agonist ivuxolimab. The source of this sequence is an adult with an advanced solid tumor such as melanoma, head and neck, liver or kidney cancer. The V call is TRBV5-6, the J call TRBJ2-5; the D gene is possibly TRBD1 (6 bases). The CDR3 is CASSLLQGYETQYF. For the CDR3, the DNA is TGTGCCAGCAGCTTGTTACAGGGATACGAGACCCAGTACTTC.